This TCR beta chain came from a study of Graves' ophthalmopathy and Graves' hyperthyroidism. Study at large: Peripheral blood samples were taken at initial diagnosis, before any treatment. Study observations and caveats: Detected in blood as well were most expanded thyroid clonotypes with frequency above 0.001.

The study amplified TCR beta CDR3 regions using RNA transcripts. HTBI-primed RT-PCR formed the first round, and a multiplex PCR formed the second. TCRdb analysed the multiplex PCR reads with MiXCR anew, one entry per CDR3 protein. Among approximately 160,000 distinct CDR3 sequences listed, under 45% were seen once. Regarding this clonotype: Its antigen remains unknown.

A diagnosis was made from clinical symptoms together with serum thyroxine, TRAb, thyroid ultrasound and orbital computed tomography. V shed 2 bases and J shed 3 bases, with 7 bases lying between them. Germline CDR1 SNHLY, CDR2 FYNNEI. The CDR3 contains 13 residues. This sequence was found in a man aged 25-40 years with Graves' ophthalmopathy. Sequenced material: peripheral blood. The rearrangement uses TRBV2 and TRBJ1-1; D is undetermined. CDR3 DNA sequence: TGTGCCAGCAGTGAACTGGAGGACACTGAAGCTTTCTTT. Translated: CASSELEDTEAFF.